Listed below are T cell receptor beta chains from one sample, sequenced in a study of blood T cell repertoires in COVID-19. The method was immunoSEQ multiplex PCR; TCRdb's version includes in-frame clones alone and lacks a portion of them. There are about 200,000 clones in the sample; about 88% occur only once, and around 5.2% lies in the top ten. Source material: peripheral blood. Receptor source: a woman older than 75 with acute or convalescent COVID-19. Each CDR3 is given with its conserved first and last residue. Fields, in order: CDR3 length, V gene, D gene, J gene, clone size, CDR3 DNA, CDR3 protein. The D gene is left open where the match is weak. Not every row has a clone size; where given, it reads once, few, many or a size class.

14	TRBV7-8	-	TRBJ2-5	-	TGTGCCAGCAGCAGGGGATGGGGACAAGAGACCCAGTACTTC	CASSRGWGQETQYF
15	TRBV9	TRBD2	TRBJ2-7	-	TGTGCCAGCAGCGCCCAGGGACTAGCGGGAAGCGAGCAGTACTTC	CASSAQGLAGSEQYF
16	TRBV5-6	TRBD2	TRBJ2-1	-	TGTGCCAGCAGCACCCAACTAGCGGGATCCTACAATGAGCAGTTCTTC	CASSTQLAGSYNEQFF
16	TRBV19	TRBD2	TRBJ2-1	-	TGTGCCAGTAGGAAGACTAGCGGGAGCTCCTACAATGAGCAGTTCTTC	CASRKTSGSSYNEQFF
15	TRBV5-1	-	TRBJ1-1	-	TGCGCCAGCAGCTTGGAGGCGGGATCCTACGCTGAAGCTTTCTTT	CASSLEAGSYAEAFF
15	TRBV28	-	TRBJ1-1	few	TGTGCCAGCGGGGTTGGAGGGATGGGGAACACTGAAGCTTTCTTT	CASGVGGMGNTEAFF
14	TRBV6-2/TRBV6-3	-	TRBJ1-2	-	TGTGCCAGCAGCGACGGCGGCTCCTTCTATGGCTACACCTTC	CASSDGGSFYGYTF
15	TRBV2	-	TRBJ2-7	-	TGTGCCAGCACCTTTTCTGGGGGCAGGGTGTACGAGCAGTACTTC	CASTFSGGRVYEQYF
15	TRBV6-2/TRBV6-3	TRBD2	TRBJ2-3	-	TGTGCCAGCAGTGTACTAGCGGGAGGTGGAGATACGCAGTATTTT	CASSVLAGGGDTQYF
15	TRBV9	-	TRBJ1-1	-	TGTGCCAGCAGCGTAGCGTATGGGGGCAGGACTGAAGCTTTCTTT	CASSVAYGGRTEAFF
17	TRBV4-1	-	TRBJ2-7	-	TGCGCCAGCAGTCTGCTATATTTGGGGGGAGAGGGGTACGAGCAGTACTTC	CASSLLYLGGEGYEQYF
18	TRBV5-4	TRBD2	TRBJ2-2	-	TGTGCCAGCAGCTTTGATCCTAGCGGGAGCGAGAGCACCGGGGAGCTGTTTTTT	CASSFDPSGSESTGELFF
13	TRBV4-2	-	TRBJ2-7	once	TGTGCCAGCGCCGAAGGCGGTGCCGACGAGCAGTACTTC	CASAEGGADEQYF
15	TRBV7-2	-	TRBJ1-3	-	TGTGCCAGCAGCACTCCTTTACTCTCTGGAAACACCATATATTTT	CASSTPLLSGNTIYF
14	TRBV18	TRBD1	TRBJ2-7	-	TGTGCCAGCTCACCAGGGACAGAGTCCTACGAGCAGTACTTC	CASSPGTESYEQYF
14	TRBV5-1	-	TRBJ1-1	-	TGCGCCAGCAGCTCACAGGGACAGAACACTGAAGCTTTCTTT	CASSSQGQNTEAFF
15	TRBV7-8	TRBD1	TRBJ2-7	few	TGTGCCAGCAGCTCTCCGGGACAGGGGGTTGGCGAGCAGTACTTC	CASSSPGQGVGEQYF
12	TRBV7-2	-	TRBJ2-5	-	TGTGCCAGCAGCTTTGGCTGGGAGACCCAGTACTTC	CASSFGWETQYF
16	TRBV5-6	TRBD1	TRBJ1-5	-	TGTGCCAGCAGCTCCCGCGGGACAGGGCCGATTCAGCCCCAGCATTTT	CASSSRGTGPIQPQHF
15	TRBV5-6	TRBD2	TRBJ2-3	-	TGTGCCAGCAGCGGGAGCGGGAAAGGGACAGATACGCAGTATTTT	CASSGSGKGTDTQYF
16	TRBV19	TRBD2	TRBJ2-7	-	TGTGCCAGTAGTGTACTAGCGGGAGCTAAGCGTGGTGAGCAGTACTTC	CASSVLAGAKRGEQYF
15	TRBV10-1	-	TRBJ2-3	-	TGCGCCAGCAGTGAAAGGTCTAGTAGCACAGATACGCAGTATTTT	CASSERSSSTDTQYF
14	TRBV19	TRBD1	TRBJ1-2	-	TGTGCCAGTAGTAGGGACAGGAGGGTACATGGCTACACCTTC	CASSRDRRVHGYTF
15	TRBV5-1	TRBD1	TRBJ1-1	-	TGCGCCAGCAGCTGGACGGAGGGGGCGAACACTGAAGCTTTCTTT	CASSWTEGANTEAFF
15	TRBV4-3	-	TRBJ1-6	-	TGCGCCAGCAGTCCCACCCGGACAGAGAATTCACCCCTCCACTTT	CASSPTRTENSPLHF
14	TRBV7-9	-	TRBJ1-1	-	TGTGCCAGCGATGGTCTATCGGGGGAGGCTGAAGCTTTCTTT	CASDGLSGEAEAFF
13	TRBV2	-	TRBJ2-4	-	TGTGCCAGCAGGGAGGACTCCCAAGGCATTCAGTACTTC	CASREDSQGIQYF
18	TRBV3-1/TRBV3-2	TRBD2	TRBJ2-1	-	TGTGCCAGCAGCCTGTACTTTTCCGGGACTAGCGGGAGTAATGAGCAGTTCTTC	CASSLYFSGTSGSNEQFF
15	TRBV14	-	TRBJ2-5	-	TGTGCCAGCAGCCAACTCGGACAGCTCCAAGAGACCCAGTACTTC	CASSQLGQLQETQYF
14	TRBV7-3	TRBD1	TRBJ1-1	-	TGTGCCAGCAGAGCGCGACAGGGCCCTTTTGAAGCTTTCTTT	CASRARQGPFEAFF
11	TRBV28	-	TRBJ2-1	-	TGTGCCAGCAGTTCTCCGGAAGCGGAGTTCTTC	CASSSPEAEFF
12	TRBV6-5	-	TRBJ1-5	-	TGTGCCAGCAGTTCAGGGTTTCAGCCCCAGCATTTT	CASSSGFQPQHF
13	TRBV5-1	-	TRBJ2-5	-	TGCGCCAGCAGCCAAGGGGATCAAGAGACCCAGTACTTC	CASSQGDQETQYF
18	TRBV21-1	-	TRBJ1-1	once	TGTGCCAGCAGCAAAGTCCCACAGGGTTCCCAACTGAACACTGAAGCTTTCTTT	CASSKVPQGSQLNTEAFF
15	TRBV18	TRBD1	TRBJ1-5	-	TGTGCCAGCTCACCAACGACAGGGGTGATTCAGCCCCAGCATTTT	CASSPTTGVIQPQHF
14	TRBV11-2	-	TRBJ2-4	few	TGTGCCAGCAGCTCACGGTTAGCCAAAAACATTCAGTACTTC	CASSSRLAKNIQYF
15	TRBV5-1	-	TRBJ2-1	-	-	CASSSTSRSYNEQFF
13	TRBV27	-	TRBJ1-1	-	TGTGCCAGCAGCCCACGCAGGGTTTCTGAAGCTTTCTTT	CASSPRRVSEAFF
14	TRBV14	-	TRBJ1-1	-	TGTGCCAGCAATCGGGTTACAGGAAGGACTGAAGCTTTCTTT	CASNRVTGRTEAFF
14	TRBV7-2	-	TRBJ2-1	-	TGTGCCAGCAGACTAGCCGACTCCTACAATGAGCAGTTCTTC	CASRLADSYNEQFF
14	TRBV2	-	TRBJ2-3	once	TGTGCCAGCAGTGTTAAAACTAGCACAGATACGCAGTATTTT	CASSVKTSTDTQYF
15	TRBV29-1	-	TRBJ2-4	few	TGCAGCGCAACCGATGGCGGTTTCGCCAAAAACATTCAGTACTTC	CSATDGGFAKNIQYF
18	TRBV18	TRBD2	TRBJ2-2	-	TGTGCCAGCTCACCATTAGGGACTAGCGGGTCGAACACCGGGGAGCTGTTTTTT	CASSPLGTSGSNTGELFF
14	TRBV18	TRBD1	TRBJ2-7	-	TGTGCCAGCTCACCGGGCAGGGGGCCCTACGAGCAGTACTTC	CASSPGRGPYEQYF
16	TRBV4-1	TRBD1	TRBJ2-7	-	TGCGCCAGCAGCCAAGAATTTAGGGACAGATCCTACGAGCAGTACTTC	CASSQEFRDRSYEQYF
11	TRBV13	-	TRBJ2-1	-	TGTGCCAGCAGACGAGACAATGAGCAGTTCTTC	CASRRDNEQFF
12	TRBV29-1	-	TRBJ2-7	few	TGCAGCGCATCCGGGACAAAATACGAGCAGTACTTC	CSASGTKYEQYF
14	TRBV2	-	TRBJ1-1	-	TGTGCCAGCAGTGAAGCGGGGCTGAACACTGAAGCTTTCTTT	CASSEAGLNTEAFF
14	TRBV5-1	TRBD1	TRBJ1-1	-	TGCGCCAGCAGCTCTCAGGGGGGGAACACTGAAGCTTTCTTT	CASSSQGGNTEAFF
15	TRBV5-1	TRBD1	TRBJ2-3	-	TGCGCCAGCAGCTTGGGGACAGGGGGGACAGATACGCAGTATTTT	CASSLGTGGTDTQYF
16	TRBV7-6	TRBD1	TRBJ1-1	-	TGTGCCAGCAGCTCCAGACAGGGGGCTGCGAACACTGAAGCTTTCTTT	CASSSRQGAANTEAFF
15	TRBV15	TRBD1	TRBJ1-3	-	TGTGCCACCAGCGGAGCAGGGGGCCGTGGAAACACCATATATTTT	CATSGAGGRGNTIYF
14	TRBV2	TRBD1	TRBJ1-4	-	TGTGCCAGCACCCTGAACAGGGGGCAAGAAAAACTGTTTTTT	CASTLNRGQEKLFF
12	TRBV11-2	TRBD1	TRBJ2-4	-	TGTGCCAGCAGCAGGGGGCCCGATCCTCTGTACTTC	CASSRGPDPLYF
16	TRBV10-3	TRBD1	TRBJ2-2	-	TGTGCCATCAGTGACCTCAGGGGGCGCACCGCCGGGGAGCTGTTTTTT	CAISDLRGRTAGELFF
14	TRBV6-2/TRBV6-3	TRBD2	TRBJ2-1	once	TGTGCCAGCAGTTACCTTTTGGGGGGGAATGAGCAGTTCTTC	CASSYLLGGNEQFF